Listed here are 22 T cell receptor beta chains from one sample, sequenced in a study of blood T cell repertoires in COVID-19. The repertoire was sequenced with immunoSEQ multiplex PCR; TCRdb's copy has only in-frame clones and lacks some. The sample yields 50,000 to 55,000 clones, 80% to 90% seen once. The sequenced sample consisted of peripheral blood. The origin of the receptors is a man aged 45-65 years with acute or convalescent COVID-19.

The genes are TRBV21-1 and TRBJ1-1. TRBV21-1 is designated a pseudogene. The CDR3 runs 14 residues. The DNA of the CDR3 is TGTGCCAGCAGCAAAATCACTACGGACACTGAAGCTTTCTTT. As protein: CASSKITTDTEAFF.

This chain uses TRBV5-1 with TRBJ1-1; D is unclear. Deletions cut 1 base from V and 0 bases from J, with 4 bases between. Germline loops: CDR1 SGHRS, CDR2 YFSETQ. The CDR3 contains 13 residues. The CDR3 sequence: CASSLTVNTEAFF. The CDR3, as DNA: TGCGCCAGCAGCTTGACAGTGAACACTGAAGCTTTCTTT.

V and J are TRBV5-8 and TRBJ1-1, with D possibly TRBD1 on 6 matching bases. Germline V gene data show CDR1 as SGHTS and CDR2 as YDEGEE. The CDR3 has 17 amino acids. V was shortened by 2 bases and J by 8 bases, with 25 bases between the two germline ends. Here the CDR3 reads CASSFRGREGPKAEAFF. DNA of the CDR3: TGTGCCAGCAGCTTCAGGGGTAGAGAGGGGCCCAAGGCGGAAGCTTTCTTT.

The genes are TRBV30 and TRBJ2-7, with TRBD2 identical over 8 bases. CDR1 GTSNPN and CDR2 SVGIG come from the germline V gene (reference sequence). V dropped 3 bases and J dropped 4; count of bases not matched to a gene: 5. This CDR3 comprises 13 residues. CDR3 sequence (DNA): TGTGCCTGGAGCGGGAGGGCTATGTACGAGCAGTACTTC. Translation: CAWSGRAMYEQYF.

The genes are TRBV28 and TRBJ2-1; 8 bases match TRBD2. V shed 2 bases, J shed 10 bases, and the junction held 7 bases outside the gene matches. Germline V CDR1 and CDR2: MDHEN, SYDVKM. This CDR3 has 14 amino acids. CDR3 nucleotides: TGTGCCAGCAGTTTAAGCGGGAGCCCAGACGAGCAGTTCTTC. It encodes CASSLSGSPDEQFF.

The chain joins TRBV18 to TRBJ1-2; 7 bases map to TRBD1. CDR1 is KGHSH and CDR2 is LQKENI in the germline V gene. Germline trimming cut 3 bases from V and 6 bases from J; bases unmatched to any gene: 4. The CDR3 sequence is 13 residues long. The CDR3 loop is CASSPDDRDGYTF. DNA for the CDR3: TGTGCCAGCTCACCGGATGACAGGGATGGCTACACCTTC.

V and J are TRBV28 and TRBJ1-3; D possibly corresponds to TRBD1 (5 bases). V shed 7 bases and J shed 1 base, with 14 bases lying between them. The CDR3 length is 15 residues. Germline lookup yields CDR1 MDHEN and CDR2 SYDVKM. In DNA, the CDR3 is TGTGCCAGCACCGAATTAGGGGTGTCTGGAAACACCATATATTTT. Protein: CASTELGVSGNTIYF. Filled out from reference TRBV28 and TRBJ1-3, the complete variable domain reads DVKVTQSSRYLVKRTGEKVFLECVQDMDHENMFWYRQDPGLGLRLIYFSYDVKMKEKGDIPEGYSVSREKKERFSLILESASTNQTSMYLCASTELGVSGNTIYFGEGSWLTVV.

This chain joins TRBV12-5 and TRBJ2-2; no reliable D call. The CDR3 is made up of 14 amino acids. Germline values: CDR1 LGHNT, CDR2 FRNRAP. Trimming cost V 8 bases and J 2 bases, with 12 bases left between them. This chain's CDR3 is CASQRMANTGELFF. The CDR3 DNA follows: TGTGCTAGTCAGAGGATGGCCAACACCGGGGAGCTGTTTTTT.

V and J are TRBV11-3 and TRBJ2-1; D gene unclear. The germline V and J ends were trimmed by 6 bases and 0 bases, with 12 bases remaining between them. The CDR3 length is 15 residues. Germline CDR1 reads SGHNT; CDR2 reads YENEEA. Here the CDR3 reads CASSPQVSSYNEQFF. The CDR3 DNA sequence: TGTGCCAGCAGTCCCCAGGTCTCCTCCTACAATGAGCAGTTCTTC. Variable domain in full (rest from reference TRBV11-3 and TRBJ2-1): EAGVVQSPRYKIIEKKQPVAFWCNPISGHNTLYWYLQNLGQGPELLIRYENEEAVDDSQLPKDRFSAERLKGVDSTLKIQPAELGDSAVYLCASSPQVSSYNEQFFGPGTRLTVL.

The genes are TRBV11-2 and TRBJ1-4; TRBD1 might be the D (6 bases). Trimming took 4 bases from V and 12 from J, leaving 12 bases between them. CDR1 SGHAT and CDR2 FQNNGV come from the germline V gene. This CDR3 spans 12 amino acids. The CDR3 coding sequence is TGTGCCAGCAGCTATCGGGACAAACAACTGTTTTTT. As protein: CASSYRDKQLFF.

The rearrangement uses TRBV19 and TRBJ2-5, with D maybe TRBD2 (6 bases). The CDR3 is 15 amino acids. Germline V gene data show CDR1 as LNHDA and CDR2 as SQIVND (reference sequence). Trimming pared 3 bases from V and 5 bases from J, leaving 16 bases between. The CDR3 is CASSMAAGPRETQYF. DNA for the CDR3: TGTGCCAGTAGTATGGCGGCGGGGCCCCGTGAGACCCAGTACTTC.

This chain uses TRBV5-6 with TRBJ2-7; no clear D. Germline CDR1 and CDR2: SGHDT and YYEEEE. This CDR3 is built from 11 residues. V was trimmed by 1 base and J by 6 bases, leaving 5 bases between them. This chain's CDR3 is CASSLRFEQYF. The DNA of the CDR3 is TGTGCCAGCAGCTTGCGTTTCGAGCAGTACTTC.

This chain connects TRBV5-6 to TRBJ2-7; D is ambiguous. The ends were cut back, 2 bases at V and 0 bases at J, with 9 bases in the middle. The CDR3 is made up of 14 amino acids. CDR1 is SGHDT, CDR2 YYEEEE, per germline. The CDR3 DNA reads TGTGCCAGCAGCTTTTTAACTATCTCCTACGAGCAGTACTTC. It yields the protein CASSFLTISYEQYF.

A single count supports this clone. The chain links TRBV7-6 to TRBJ1-1, with TRBD1 matching over 7 bases. The length of the CDR3 is 15 residues. Germline V gene sequence: CDR1 SGHVS, CDR2 FNYEAQ. V trimming: 5 bases; J trimming: 3 bases; junction bases outside the gene matches: 9. The CDR3 spells CASSANRGEYTEAFF. CDR3 in DNA: TGTGCCAGCAGCGCAAACAGGGGAGAATACACTGAAGCTTTCTTT.

In its sample, this clone was seen once. The rearrangement uses TRBV9 and TRBJ2-7, with 11 bases identical to TRBD1. V shed 4 bases, J shed 2 bases, and the junction held 11 bases outside the gene matches. This CDR3 spans 17 amino acids. Germline CDR1 reads SGDLS; CDR2 reads YYNGEE. The CDR3 protein is CASSHHPGTGGPYEQYF. CDR3 nucleotide sequence: TGTGCCAGCAGCCACCATCCCGGGACAGGGGGACCCTACGAGCAGTACTTC.

The CDR3 region has the DNA TGTGCCAGCAGCGCCGGGACTAGCTCCTACGAGCAGTACTTC. Its translation: CASSAGTSSYEQYF. The chain is built from TRBV9 and TRBJ2-7, with 8 bases fitting TRBD2. V was clipped by 3 bases and J by 0 bases; unmatched bases: 2. The CDR3 runs 14 residues. From germline, CDR1 is SGDLS and CDR2 YYNGEE.

The genes are TRBV7-9 and TRBJ1-2; a weak D match, TRBD1 (5 bases). Germline-derived CDR1 and CDR2 are SEHNR and FQNEAQ (reference sequence). Trimming left V 5 bases short and J 4 bases short, with 17 bases between. There are 15 residues in the CDR3. The CDR3 region is CASSLGTNMVYGYTF. CDR3 bases: TGTGCCAGCAGCCTCGGGACTAACATGGTCTATGGCTACACCTTC.

This clone was seen only once. The V gene is TRBV24-1, the J gene TRBJ2-3; D remains unclear. Germline-derived CDR1 and CDR2 are KGHDR and SFDVKD. The CDR3 is 11 amino acids. Trimming removed 7 bases at V and 6 bases at J, with 7 bases between. The CDR3: CATSLGDTQYF. The CDR3 region has the DNA TGTGCCACCAGCCTCGGGGATACGCAGTATTTT.

The gene calls are TRBV3-1 (or the pseudogene TRBV3-2) and TRBJ2-3; D is unresolved. The CDR3 has 17 residues. Germline V gene lookup returns CDR1 LGHDT and CDR2 YNNKEL (reference sequence). The V and J ends lost 0 bases and 6 bases respectively, with 19 bases between them. Here the CDR3 reads CASSQDAAAHAWDTQYF. The CDR3 bases are TGTGCCAGCAGCCAAGATGCGGCGGCTCATGCGTGGGATACGCAGTATTTT.

This clone was detected only once. The genes are TRBV12-3 or TRBV12-4 and TRBJ2-3; D is uncertain. Trimming left V 8 bases short and J 3 bases short, with 9 bases between. The CDR3 length is 12 residues. Here the CDR3 reads CASGVGTDTQYF. In DNA form, the CDR3 reads TGTGCCAGCGGTGTCGGGACAGATACGCAGTATTTT.

The chain joins TRBV6-5 to TRBJ1-5, with a weak D call TRBD1 (6 bases). Germline CDR1 is MNHEY and CDR2 is SVGAGI. CDR3 size: 15 residues. V dropped 8 bases and J dropped 2 bases, with 16 bases sitting between them. CDR3 in amino acids: CASGRTVQGNQPQHF. CDR3 bases: TGTGCCAGCGGGCGGACAGTCCAAGGCAATCAGCCCCAGCATTTT.

The chain uses TRBV4-2 and TRBJ2-2; the match to TRBD1 covers 8 bases. The germline V gene has CDR1 LGHNA and CDR2 YNFKEQ. The CDR3 extends over 17 amino acids. J lost 5 bases, V lost 4 bases, and 12 bases had no gene match. CDR3 sequence reads: CASSPQKQGARTGELFF. Here the CDR3 DNA reads TGTGCCAGCAGCCCCCAGAAGCAGGGGGCGAGGACCGGGGAGCTGTTTTTT.